Below, one T cell receptor (beta chain) is given with its context. TCRdb fed the RT-PCR reads into MiXCR, producing one record per CDR3 protein. This sample has around 170,000 distinct CDR3 sequences; roughly 10% occur once, and the top ten carry roughly 33%. The data are from a study of response to subunit inactivated influenza vaccine. Germline CDR1 and CDR2: MDHEN and SYDVKM. V trimming: 5 bases; J trimming: 2 bases; junction bases outside the gene matches: 9. CDR3 length: 16 residues. The chain couples TRBV28 to TRBJ2-7; 10 bases align to TRBD2. The sample here was CD8+ T cells sorted from PBMCs, taken around 25 months after vaccination. This TCR was sampled from a man aged 50 to 75 who received an inactivated influenza vaccine. The CDR3 nucleotides read TGTGCCAGCAGTCACGCGGGGGGACTAGCGCCCTACGAGCAGTACTTC. This translates into CASSHAGGLAPYEQYF. The full variable domain, its missing parts supplied by reference TRBV28 and TRBJ2-7, is DVKVTQSSRYLVKRTGEKVFLECVQDMDHENMFWYRQDPGLGLRLIYFSYDVKMKEKGDIPEGYSVSREKKERFSLILESASTNQTSMYLCASSHAGGLAPYEQYFGPGTRLTVT.